One and the same sample provided the 21 T cell receptor beta chains below, sequenced in a study of T cell responses to AZD1222 COVID-19 vaccine. The repertoire was sequenced with immunoSEQ multiplex PCR; TCRdb's copy has only in-frame clones and lacks some. The data show 60,000 to 85,000 clones, 85% seen once. Sequencing was performed on peripheral blood, taken on day 0 of AZD1222 vaccination. Receptors were obtained from an adult in good health.

The chain links TRBV11-2 to TRBJ2-3; D ambiguous. V was clipped by 0 bases and J by 5 bases, with 12 bases between them. CDR3 size: 15 residues. Germline CDR1 reads SGHAT; CDR2 reads FQNNGV. CDR3 protein: CASSLDPRLVDTQYF. In DNA, the CDR3 is TGTGCCAGCAGCTTAGACCCTAGACTCGTAGATACGCAGTATTTT.

CDR3 sequence: CASSQDEETQYF. The CDR3 region has the DNA TGTGCCAGCAGCCAAGATGAAGAGACCCAGTACTTC. This chain connects TRBV3-1 (or the pseudogene TRBV3-2) to TRBJ2-5; D is undetermined. CDR1 and CDR2 (germline): LGHDT, YNNKEL (reference sequence). This CDR3 region has 12 residues. V lost 0 bases and J 3 bases, leaving 2 bases between the germline ends.

V gene TRBV5-4 combines with J gene TRBJ1-3, with 7 nucleotides matching TRBD1. J lost 0 bases, V lost 0 bases, and 3 bases had no gene match. Germline V CDR1 and CDR2: SGHNT, YYREEE (reference sequence). This CDR3 spans 16 amino acids. The CDR3, as DNA: TGTGCCAGCAGCTTGGGACAGGGACGCTCTGGAAACACCATATATTTT. It specifies CASSLGQGRSGNTIYF.

The chain carries TRBV2 and TRBJ1-6, with TRBD1 matching 9 bases. The germline CDR1 and CDR2 sequences are SNHLY and FYNNEI. The CDR3 loop spans 13 amino acids. The V segment lost 6 bases and the J segment 10 bases; nucleotides outside the gene matches: 4. The CDR3 protein is CASRTGGWSPLHF. The CDR3 bases are TGTGCCAGCAGGACAGGGGGTTGGTCACCCCTCCACTTT.

The gene calls are TRBV5-6 and TRBJ2-7; 8 bases fit TRBD1. V lost 4 bases and J lost 4; bases outside the gene matches: 10. Looked up from germline, CDR1 is SGHDT and CDR2 is YYEEEE. This CDR3 comprises 15 residues. The CDR3 loop is CASSDRDRPHYEQYF. CDR3 coding DNA: TGTGCCAGCAGCGACCGGGACAGGCCCCATTACGAGCAGTACTTC.

CDR3 residues: CASSLRGDRGMNTGELFF. The CDR3 nucleotides are TGTGCCAGCAGCTTAAGGGGGGACAGGGGAATGAACACCGGGGAGCTGTTTTTT. The V and J genes are TRBV7-9 and TRBJ2-2, with 10 bases fitting TRBD1. The length of the CDR3 is 18 residues. Germline trimming cut 2 bases from V and 1 base from J; bases unmatched to any gene: 7. Germline-derived CDR1 and CDR2 are SEHNR and FQNEAQ (reference sequence).

The chain links TRBV6-5 to TRBJ2-3; 7 bases align to TRBD1. Per the germline V gene, CDR1 is MNHEY and CDR2 is SVGAGI. The CDR3 runs 15 residues. With V trimmed by 2 bases and J by 1 base, 3 bases remained unmatched. The CDR3 DNA reads TGTGCCAGCAGTTACCAAGACAGGGGCACAGATACGCAGTATTTT. Translating it yields CASSYQDRGTDTQYF.

This clone was seen a few times. The rearrangement links TRBV28 to TRBJ1-2; D is ambiguous. CDR1 is MDHEN and CDR2 is SYDVKM in the germline V gene. CDR3 length: 15 residues. With 2 bases removed from V and 0 bases from J, the gap between germline ends came to 10 bases. CDR3 sequence (DNA): TGTGCCAGCAGTTTAGTACAGCCAACTAACTATGGCTACACCTTC. It codes for CASSLVQPTNYGYTF.

This chain uses TRBV19 with TRBJ2-5; D perhaps matches TRBD1 (7 bases). V was shortened by 0 bases and J by 4 bases, with 12 bases between the two germline ends. Germline lookup yields CDR1 LNHDA and CDR2 SQIVND (reference sequence). This CDR3 is built from 15 residues. The DNA of the CDR3 is TGTGCCAGTAGTATAGATCAGGGGGGAGGAGAGACCCAGTACTTC. Encoded protein: CASSIDQGGGETQYF.

The J gene is TRBJ1-1, the V gene TRBV3-1 (or the pseudogene TRBV3-2); D is undetermined. Trimming left V 0 bases short and J 3 bases short, with 8 bases between. In germline, CDR1 is LGHDT, CDR2 YNNKEL (reference sequence). This CDR3 is 14 amino acids long. The CDR3 loop reads CASSQDMSDTEAFF. The CDR3 nucleotides are TGTGCCAGCAGCCAAGATATGTCGGACACTGAAGCTTTCTTT.

This rearrangement joins TRBV6-5 to TRBJ1-1, with no clear D. This CDR3 region has 13 residues. Trimming cost V 0 bases and J 5 bases, with 7 bases left between them. Germline loops: CDR1 MNHEY, CDR2 SVGAGI. CDR3 protein: CASSYSKITEAFF. DNA for the CDR3: TGTGCCAGCAGTTACTCGAAGATAACTGAAGCTTTCTTT.

The CDR3 DNA is TGCAGCGTTGCACAGGGGAGAGCTGAAGCTTTCTTT. Translation gives CSVAQGRAEAFF. V is TRBV29-1 and J is TRBJ1-1, with TRBD1 matching 7 bases. The germline V gene has CDR1 SQVTM and CDR2 ANQGSEA. CDR3 length equals 12 residues. The ends lost 4 bases at V and 6 bases at J; junction bases unmatched: 5.

This chain connects TRBV6-2 or TRBV6-3 to TRBJ1-2; the D is unclear. CDR3 size: 13 residues. The germline V and J ends were trimmed by 6 bases and 8 bases, with 16 bases remaining between them. Germline CDR1 is MNHEY and CDR2 is SVGEGT. The CDR3 DNA is TGTGCCAGCAGCGCCCGCACGTGGGAGGGCTACACCTTC. This sequence encodes CASSARTWEGYTF.

The rearrangement links TRBV5-4 to TRBJ2-7; no clear D gene. The V gene lost 0 bases and the J gene lost 2 bases, with 12 bases spanning the gap. This CDR3 spans 15 amino acids. The germline CDR1 and CDR2 sequences are SGHNT and YYREEE (reference sequence). The CDR3 region has the DNA TGTGCCAGCAGCTTGGGCGGTGGTAGACCCTACGAGCAGTACTTC. Translating it yields CASSLGGGRPYEQYF.

This chain joins TRBV11-1 and TRBJ2-3; D gene uncertain. The CDR3 covers 15 residues. Trimming pared 1 base from V and 3 bases from J, leaving 11 bases between. The germline gives CDR1 SGHAT, CDR2 FQDESV (reference sequence). CDR3 bases: TGTGCCAGCAGCTTAGTTGGTAGCAGGACAGATACGCAGTATTTT. It yields the protein CASSLVGSRTDTQYF. Based on the CDR3 plus reference TRBV11-1 and TRBJ2-3, the full variable domain is EAEVAQSPRYKITEKSQAVAFWCDPISGHATLYWYRQILGQGPELLVQFQDESVVDDSQLPKDRFSAERLKGVDSTLKIQPAELGDSAMYLCASSLVGSRTDTQYFGPGTRLTVL.

In this sample, this clone turned up once. The chain links TRBV12-5 to TRBJ1-4; D might be TRBD1 (6 bases). This CDR3 is 13 amino acids long. V was pared by 7 bases and J by 10 bases, with 16 bases between. Germline assignment: CDR1 LGHNT and CDR2 FRNRAP. CDR3 sequence: CASAIQGSGKLFF. In nucleotides, the CDR3 is TGTGCTAGTGCCATTCAGGGGTCCGGAAAACTGTTTTTT.

V and J are TRBV9 and TRBJ2-1, with 11 nucleotides matching TRBD2. Germline V gene lookup returns CDR1 SGDLS and CDR2 YYNGEE. The CDR3 sequence is 16 residues long. V was clipped by 0 bases and J by 6 bases; unmatched bases: 5. CDR3 coding DNA: TGTGCCAGCAGCGTAGCTTTACTAGCGGGGGTCAATGAGCAGTTCTTC. Amino acids: CASSVALLAGVNEQFF. The full variable domain, in which reference TRBV9 and TRBJ2-1 provide the parts outside the CDR3, is DSGVTQTPKHLITATGQRVTLRCSPRSGDLSVYWYQQSLDQGLQFLIQYYNGEERAKGNILERFSAQQFPDLHSELNLSSLELGDSALYFCASSVALLAGVNEQFFGPGTRLTVL.

This clone was counted between two and nine times. This sequence joins TRBV14 and TRBJ2-1; no firm D call. The CDR3 runs 12 residues. Per the germline V gene, CDR1 is SGHDN and CDR2 is FVKESK. Between the trimmed V and J ends, which lost 1 base and 15 bases, there was a span of 13 bases. The CDR3 region has the DNA TGTGCCAGCAGCCAAGCCGGCCCCTCGGCGTTCTTC. Translation: CASSQAGPSAFF.

This chain connects TRBV6-4 to TRBJ2-3; TRBD1 agrees at 8 bases. This CDR3 comprises 15 residues. The germline CDR1 and CDR2 sequences are MRHNA and SNTAGT. Trimming cost V 6 bases and J 3 bases; bases outside gene matches: 8. CDR3: CASRRTGQITDTQYF. CDR3 in DNA: TGTGCCAGCAGGAGGACAGGGCAAATTACAGATACGCAGTATTTT.

The rearrangement uses TRBV15 and TRBJ2-1, with 9 bases that match TRBD2. Germline trimming cut 0 bases from V and 15 bases from J; bases unmatched to any gene: 27. CDR3 length: 20 residues. Germline assignment: CDR1 LNHNV and CDR2 YYDKDF (reference sequence). The CDR3 is CATSRDGRIETSGRRSAGFF. In DNA form, the CDR3 reads TGTGCCACCAGCAGAGATGGTAGGATCGAGACTAGCGGACGCCGGTCTGCTGGGTTCTTC.

The gene calls are TRBV5-6 and TRBJ1-2; D call uncertain. CDR3 length: 13 residues. Deletions cut 0 bases from V and 4 bases from J, with 7 bases between. Germline loops: CDR1 SGHDT, CDR2 YYEEEE. The CDR3 reads CASSLGVFYGYTF. The CDR3 DNA reads as TGTGCCAGCAGCTTGGGTGTATTCTATGGCTACACCTTC.